Listed here are 27 T cell receptor beta chains from one sample, sequenced in a study of OX40 agonist ivuxolimab in advanced cancers. Receptors were amplified or captured by the immunoSEQ multiplex PCR assay. What TCRdb holds here is the immuneACCESS table cut down to in-frame rearrangements. Part of the clones is not present; checked against another copy, under half of the missing clones reflect an unresolved V gene, and the others are unexplained. Recorded for this sample are tens of thousands of clones; approximately 90% of them occurred a single time. The ten largest clones capture around 6.9% of the sample. The source material was CD4+ or CD8+ T cells sorted from blood, sampled in a trial of the OX40 agonist ivuxolimab. Every receptor here comes from an adult with an advanced solid tumor such as melanoma, head and neck, liver or kidney cancer.

This clone was observed once. The rearrangement uses TRBV2 and TRBJ1-5; D remains unclear. CDR3 length: 15 residues. CDR1 and CDR2 from the germline V gene are SNHLY and FYNNEI. V lost 5 bases to trimming and J lost 0 bases, with 11 bases between them. The CDR3 bases are TGTGCCAGCAGTCCGTACTACACTAGCAATCAGCCCCAGCATTTT. Encoded protein: CASSPYYTSNQPQHF.

This CDR3 is CAWSSYTEAFF. DNA for the CDR3: TGTGCCTGGAGCAGTTACACTGAAGCTTTCTTT. The chain combines TRBV30 with TRBJ1-1; unclear D gene. The germline CDR1 and CDR2 sequences are GTSNPN and SVGIG (reference sequence). This CDR3 has 11 amino acids. V shed 3 bases and J shed 3 bases, with 5 bases lying between them.

The chain employs TRBV9 and TRBJ2-7; 7 bases map to TRBD2. The V gene's germline CDR1 is SGDLS and CDR2 YYNGEE. This CDR3 region has 15 residues. V lost 0 bases and J lost 4; bases outside the gene matches: 7. The CDR3: CASSVAGGRMYEQYF. The CDR3 DNA sequence: TGTGCCAGCAGCGTAGCTGGCGGGAGAATGTACGAGCAGTACTTC.

J is TRBJ2-1 and V is TRBV11-2; TRBD1 matches at 9 bases. The CDR3 loop spans 15 amino acids. CDR1 and CDR2 from the germline V gene are SGHAT and FQNNGV. The J segment lost 8 bases and the V segment lost 2 bases, leaving 7 bases of the junction unmatched. The CDR3 here is CASSLRDRAQDEQFF. Here the CDR3 DNA reads TGTGCCAGCAGCTTACGGGACAGGGCTCAGGATGAGCAGTTCTTC.

The V call is TRBV27, the J call TRBJ1-5, with 11 positions matching TRBD1. There are 17 residues in the CDR3. Germline V gene sequence: CDR1 MNHEY, CDR2 SMNVEV (reference sequence). V shed 8 bases, J shed 2 bases, and the junction held 11 bases outside the gene matches. The CDR3 loop is CASRTGGGFGRNQPQHF. CDR3 nucleotide sequence: TGTGCCAGCCGGACAGGGGGCGGTTTCGGGCGCAATCAGCCCCAGCATTTT.

This chain links TRBV25-1 with TRBJ1-1, with D tentatively TRBD1 (5 bases). Germline CDR1 and CDR2: MGHDK and SYGVNS. V dropped 6 bases and J dropped 4 bases, with 15 bases sitting between them. The CDR3 has 14 amino acids. The chain's CDR3 is CASRPTGHGTEAFF. For the CDR3, the DNA is TGTGCCAGCAGGCCCACGGGGCACGGCACTGAAGCTTTCTTT.

The chain links TRBV4-1 to TRBJ2-7; 8 bases match TRBD1. CDR1 and CDR2 from the germline V gene are MGHRA and YSYEKL. The CDR3 is made up of 15 amino acids. Unmatched junction bases numbered 5, after V lost 1 base and J lost 3 bases. The CDR3 nucleotides read TGCGCCAGCAGCCAAGTCGAACAGGGGGACTACGAGCAGTACTTC. This encodes CASSQVEQGDYEQYF.

V is TRBV7-9 and J is TRBJ2-1; D remains ambiguous. The ends were cut back, 6 bases at V and 4 bases at J, with 7 bases in the middle. There are 12 residues in the CDR3. From germline, CDR1 is SEHNR and CDR2 FQNEAQ (reference sequence). CDR3 nucleotides: TGTGCCAGCAGAAGGGAATACAATGAGCAGTTCTTC. Amino acid sequence: CASRREYNEQFF.

This clone was seen more than once but under ten times. J is TRBJ1-5 and V is TRBV27; D remains unclear. Germline V gives CDR1 MNHEY, CDR2 SMNVEV (reference sequence). This CDR3 comprises 13 residues. The V gene lost 4 bases and the J gene lost 0 bases, with 4 bases spanning the gap. The CDR3 nucleotides read TGTGCCAGCAGTTCCAATAGCAATCAGCCCCAGCATTTT. Its translation: CASSSNSNQPQHF.

The V gene is TRBV5-1, the J gene TRBJ2-7; D gene ambiguous. From germline, CDR1 is SGHRS and CDR2 YFSETQ. The CDR3 is 11 residues long. V was shortened by 0 bases and J by 7 bases, with 5 bases between the two germline ends. DNA of the CDR3: TGCGCCAGCAGCTTGGGGCGGGAGCAGTACTTC. Residues: CASSLGREQYF. Complete variable domain (other parts from reference TRBV5-1 and TRBJ2-7): KAGVTQTPRYLIKTRGQQVTLSCSPISGHRSVSWYQQTPGQGLQFLFEYFSETQRNKGNFPGRFSGRQFSNSRSEMNVSTLELGDSALYLCASSLGREQYFGPGTRLTVT.

The genes are TRBV7-6 and TRBJ1-1, with 9 bases fitting TRBD1. The V gene end was trimmed by 0 bases and the J gene end by 10 bases; junction bases not matched to a gene: 9. The CDR3 consists of 15 residues. CDR1 and CDR2 from the germline V gene are SGHVS and FNYEAQ. This CDR3 reads CASSLAESWTGVAFF. The CDR3 coding sequence is TGTGCCAGCAGCTTAGCGGAATCCTGGACAGGGGTAGCTTTCTTT.

This clone came up once. This rearrangement joins TRBV5-1 to TRBJ1-6; tentatively, D is TRBD1 (5 bases). The germline gives CDR1 SGHRS, CDR2 YFSETQ. The V gene lost 4 bases and the J gene lost 6 bases, with 8 bases spanning the gap. The CDR3 runs 13 residues. The CDR3 region has the DNA TGCGCCAGCAGCCAAGACAGTAATTCACCCCTCCACTTT. It is translated as CASSQDSNSPLHF.

The CDR3 reads CASSLGTFYEQYF. The CDR3 DNA reads as TGCGCCAGCAGCTTAGGGACTTTCTACGAGCAGTACTTC. The V gene is TRBV5-1, the J gene TRBJ2-7, with TRBD2 as a possible D gene (6 bases). CDR3 length: 13 amino acids. The germline V and J ends were trimmed by 2 bases and 3 bases, with 9 bases remaining between them. Germline CDR1 and CDR2: SGHRS and YFSETQ.

The gene calls are TRBV7-9 and TRBJ2-7, with D tentatively TRBD1 (6 bases). The V gene's germline CDR1 is SEHNR and CDR2 FQNEAQ (reference sequence). CDR3 length: 15 residues. Trimming shortened V by 1 base and J by 2 bases, and 12 bases separated the two germline ends. The DNA for the CDR3 is TGTGCCAGCAGCTTAGTCGGGGACACCCCCTACGAGCAGTACTTC. Protein product: CASSLVGDTPYEQYF.

The chain recombines TRBV6-1 with TRBJ1-1; TRBD1 matches 10 bases. Per germline, CDR1 MNHNS and CDR2 SASEGT. The junction had 4 bases not matched to a gene; V was cut back by 6 bases and J by 6 bases. This CDR3 has 13 amino acids. As DNA, the CDR3 is TGTGCCAGCAGGGACAGGGGGGACGCTGAAGCTTTCTTT. Encoded protein: CASRDRGDAEAFF.

This chain uses TRBV30 with TRBJ1-2; unclear D gene. This CDR3 comprises 12 residues. V shed 3 bases and J shed 2 bases, with 7 bases lying between them. Germline V CDR1 and CDR2: GTSNPN, SVGIG (reference sequence). The CDR3 sequence: CAWSPPNYGYTF. DNA of the CDR3: TGTGCCTGGAGCCCCCCCAACTATGGCTACACCTTC.

The CDR3 loop reads CASSILGTDYGYTF. CDR3 DNA sequence: TGTGCCAGTAGTATCCTCGGGACCGACTATGGCTACACCTTC. V gene TRBV19 combines with J gene TRBJ1-2, with a possible D match to TRBD1 (5 bases). This CDR3 contains 14 residues. Trimming left V 3 bases short and J 3 bases short, with 11 bases between. CDR1 is LNHDA, CDR2 SQIVND, per germline (reference sequence).

The rearrangement joins TRBV9 to TRBJ2-2; 14 bases agree with TRBD2. This CDR3 is 19 amino acids long. V dropped 3 bases and J dropped 4; count of bases not matched to a gene: 11. The germline CDR1 and CDR2 sequences are SGDLS and YYNGEE. As DNA, the CDR3 is TGTGCCAGCAGCGCGCCAATTGAGGGACTAGCGGGAGTCACCGGGGAGCTGTTTTTT. Encoded protein: CASSAPIEGLAGVTGELFF.

V gene TRBV2 combines with J gene TRBJ1-2; D uncertain. The CDR3 loop spans 11 amino acids. Germline-derived CDR1 and CDR2 are SNHLY and FYNNEI. V lost 7 bases and J lost 4, with 7 bases in between. DNA for the CDR3: TGTGCCAGCACCGAAGCCTATGGCTACACCTTC. It codes for CASTEAYGYTF.

The chain couples TRBV7-9 to TRBJ1-1; no clear D. This CDR3 contains 15 residues. Germline lookup yields CDR1 SEHNR and CDR2 FQNEAQ (reference sequence). Trimming cost V 1 base and J 5 bases, with 14 bases left between them. The CDR3 region is CASSLERALRTEAFF. In DNA form, the CDR3 reads TGTGCCAGCAGCTTAGAAAGGGCCCTCAGGACTGAAGCTTTCTTT.

In this sample, this clone turned up once. The V and J genes are TRBV27 and TRBJ1-2; 10 bases match TRBD1. The V gene end was trimmed by 4 bases and the J gene end by 6 bases; junction bases not matched to a gene: 20. There are 19 residues in the CDR3. Per the germline V gene, CDR1 is MNHEY and CDR2 is SMNVEV (reference sequence). The CDR3 DNA reads as TGTGCCAGCAGTTCCTTACCGGGACAGGGGAATTGGATCTGGGATGGCTACACCTTC. It codes for CASSSLPGQGNWIWDGYTF.

The genes are TRBV19 and TRBJ2-1, with TRBD2 matching over 8 bases. The CDR3 totals 18 residues. Trimming removed 0 bases from V and 0 bases from J; junction bases left unmatched: 7. Germline V gene data show CDR1 as LNHDA and CDR2 as SQIVND (reference sequence). Here the CDR3 reads CASSIDSGMFSSYNEQFF. CDR3 nucleotide sequence: TGTGCCAGTAGTATAGATAGCGGGATGTTCAGCTCCTACAATGAGCAGTTCTTC.

The gene calls are TRBV29-1 and TRBJ1-1; TRBD1 might be the D (5 bases). Germline CDR1 is SQVTM and CDR2 is ANQGSEA. CDR3 length: 11 residues. V lost 8 bases to trimming and J lost 4 bases, with 11 bases between them. This chain's CDR3 is CSTREGTEAFF. The CDR3 coding sequence is TGCAGCACCAGGGAGGGCACTGAAGCTTTCTTT.

The sample holds one count of this clone. The chain recombines TRBV19 with TRBJ2-5, with 9 bases fitting TRBD2. CDR1 is LNHDA and CDR2 is SQIVND in the germline V gene (reference sequence). This CDR3 region has 15 residues. V shed 1 base and J 5 bases; nucleotides not matched to a gene: 5. CDR3 DNA: TGTGCCAGTAGTATAGCGGCGGGAGGGCCTGAGACCCAGTACTTC. This encodes CASSIAAGGPETQYF.

The DNA for the CDR3 is TGTGCCAGCAGTTTATCAGATAGCAATCAGCCCCAGCATTTT. This gives the protein CASSLSDSNQPQHF. The chain recombines TRBV27 with TRBJ1-5, with no clear D. V dropped 0 bases and J dropped 0 bases, with 3 bases sitting between them. This CDR3 has 14 amino acids. CDR1 and CDR2 from the germline V gene are MNHEY and SMNVEV (reference sequence).

The chain links TRBV13 to TRBJ2-2; 9 bases agree with TRBD2. V trimming: 3 bases; J trimming: 3 bases; junction bases outside the gene matches: 5. The CDR3 runs 16 residues. Per germline, CDR1 PRHDT and CDR2 FYEKMQ (reference sequence). The CDR3, as DNA: TGTGCCAGCAGCTTTGGGCTAGCGGGATACACCGGGGAGCTGTTTTTT. It yields the protein CASSFGLAGYTGELFF.

The V and J genes are TRBV19 and TRBJ2-5; the D is unclear. The CDR3 covers 13 residues. Germline values: CDR1 LNHDA, CDR2 SQIVND (reference sequence). V was cut by 3 bases and J by 7 bases, with 12 bases left in between. The CDR3 reads CASSIVSGRTQYF. The CDR3 region has the DNA TGTGCCAGTAGTATTGTCAGTGGTAGGACCCAGTACTTC.